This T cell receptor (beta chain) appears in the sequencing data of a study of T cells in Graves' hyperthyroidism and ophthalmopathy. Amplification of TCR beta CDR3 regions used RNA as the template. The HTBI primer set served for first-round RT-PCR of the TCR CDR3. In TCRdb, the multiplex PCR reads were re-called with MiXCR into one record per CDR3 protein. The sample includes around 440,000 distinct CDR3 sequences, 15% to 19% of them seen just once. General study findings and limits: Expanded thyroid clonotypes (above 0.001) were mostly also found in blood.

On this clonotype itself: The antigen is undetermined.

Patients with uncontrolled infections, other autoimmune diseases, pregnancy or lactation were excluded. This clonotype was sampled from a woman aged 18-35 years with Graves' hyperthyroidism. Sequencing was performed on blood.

The CDR3 reads CASSATGPGDTQYF. The CDR3 region has the DNA TGTGCCAGCAGCGCAACCGGGCCAGGGGATACGCAGTATTTT. The chain uses TRBV9 and TRBJ2-3; the D gene is possibly TRBD1 (5 bases). Trimming removed 3 bases from V and 6 bases from J, with 14 bases in between. Per the germline V gene, CDR1 is SGDLS and CDR2 is YYNGEE. This CDR3 contains 14 residues.